This paragraph reports one TCR beta chain. The clone's antigen remains unknown. Within one base of it there is no much larger clone, and no base qualities were kept. This sample is part of a study of blood T cell repertoires in COVID-19 (dated by TCRdb to 2018 to 2021). Study-level background: Samples covering the acute and convalescent phases of COVID-19 were provided by collaborators in the United States, Italy and Spain. The material from the prospective study consisted of cDNA or gDNA derived from T cells, B-cell-depleted T cells, or PBMCs. Subjects who had been exposed to COVID-19, were actively infected with it, or had recovered from it provided the deeply sampled blood TCRbeta repertoires that made up the dataset. A freely available public database, intended as a resource for researchers studying the immune response to SARS-CoV-2, is where the repertoires were released. Samples were obtained from the ongoing ImmuneRACE study (first 160 participants) and from 950 to 1,500 subjects provided by 6 global collaborators. The sample metadata nearly always contained a de-identified subject ID, COVID-19 status, age in years and sex. Where HLA class I and class II types were available, the types were taken from metadata supplied by the sample provider, not from assay-based typing.

A second Seattle source provided samples from volunteer blood donors who had recovered from COVID-19. Collaborating institutions collected whole blood in K2EDTA tubes following their own protocols. For TCRbeta analysis, collaborator samples were shipped as frozen whole blood, as isolated PBMCs, or as DNA extracted from either sample type. The immunoSEQ Assay, a bias-controlled multiplex PCR, was used to amplify TCRbeta CDR3 regions from genomic DNA. The original methods were these. The number of nucleated cells in each sample was estimated by amplification of reference gene primers within the assay. Sequence reads were collapsed and filtered to measure the absolute abundance of every unique TCRbeta CDR3 rearrangement. For each sample, productive Simpson clonality was calculated as the square root of Simpson's diversity index across productive rearrangements. TCRdb took this table from immuneACCESS and kept in-frame rearrangements with V and J called. Such tables lack part of the clones; where checked against another copy, unresolved V genes explain under half of the gap, and the rest is unexplained. V, J and clone size are those of that table, while D and trimming were read from the DNA. Counted in this sample were a few hundred thousand clones; approximately 83% of them appeared once. The ten largest clones capture 3% to 3.5% of the sample.

General findings and caveats noted by the study authors: The amount of clinical and demographic metadata varied by source and participant and was provided uncurated.

From a lookup of the germline V gene, CDR1 and CDR2 are ENHRY and SYGVKD. The CDR3 measures 16 amino acids from cysteine to phenylalanine. Of all the DNA, just the CDR3 is kept, 48 bases in frame from base 1. V and J are trimmed by 11 bases and 6 bases, and the gene matches miss 16 bases of the junction. Sequenced material: peripheral blood. This TCR came from a woman younger than 45 who had recovered from COVID-19. The V gene is TRBV10-3 and the J gene is TRBJ1-5; 10 of the junction bases match TRBD1. In nucleotides, the sequence is TGTGCCTTAGTCCGGGACAGGGGATCGTTGATTCAGCCCCAGCATTTT. It translates to CALVRDRGSLIQPQHF.